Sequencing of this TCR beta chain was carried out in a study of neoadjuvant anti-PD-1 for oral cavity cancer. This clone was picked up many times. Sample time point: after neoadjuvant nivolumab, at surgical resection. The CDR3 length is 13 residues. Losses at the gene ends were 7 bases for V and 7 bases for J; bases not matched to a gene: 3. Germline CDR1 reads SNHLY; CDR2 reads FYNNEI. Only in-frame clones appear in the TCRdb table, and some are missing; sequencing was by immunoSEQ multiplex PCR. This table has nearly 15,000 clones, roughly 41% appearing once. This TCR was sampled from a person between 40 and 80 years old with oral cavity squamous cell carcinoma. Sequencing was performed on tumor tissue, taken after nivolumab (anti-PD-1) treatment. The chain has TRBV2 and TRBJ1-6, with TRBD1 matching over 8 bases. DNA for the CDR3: TGTGCCAGCATACAGGGGGTGAATTCACCCCTCCACTTT. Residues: CASIQGVNSPLHF.